The present T cell receptor (beta chain) was sequenced within a study of T cells in localized non-small cell lung cancer. Germline V lookup: CDR1 MNHEY, CDR2 SMNVEV (reference sequence). This CDR3 spans 15 amino acids. Trimming removed 0 bases from V and 7 bases from J, with 10 bases in between. The table came from immunoSEQ multiplex PCR; TCRdb's copy has only in-frame clones and leaves some out. Of tens of thousands of clones in the sample, around 90% were seen once. The chain joins TRBV27 to TRBJ1-6; D remains unclear. The TCR originated in a woman between 35 and 70 years old with stage I squamous cell lung carcinoma. Specimen: peripheral blood, collected before any cancer treatment. CDR3 region: CASSLSWHSNSPLHF. CDR3 nucleotide sequence: TGTGCCAGCAGTTTATCGTGGCACTCGAATTCACCCCTCCACTTT.